The source of this T cell receptor beta chain is a study of cytomegalovirus exposure and HLA in healthy donors. Study-wide background: An early data release held around 80 million unique TCRs from HLA-typed donors. The study's findings and limits: One cluster of highly shared sequence variants probably arose as a sequencing artifact. Presence/absence analyses assumed roughly uniform sequencing depth across donors, which may not hold. Earlier analysis yielded a pattern in which most TCR beta V segments were productive about 90% or about 30% of the time.

With regard to this clone: Antigen: not known.

Amplification used 60 Vbeta primers and 13 Jbeta primers. The repertoire was sequenced with immunoSEQ multiplex PCR; TCRdb's copy has only in-frame clones and lacks some. This sample has under 200,000 clones, with 75% to 90% found just once. CDR3 length equals 15 residues. V lost 4 bases and J lost 5; bases outside the gene matches: 7. CDR1 and CDR2 (germline): SGHRS, YFSETQ. The J gene is TRBJ1-4, the V gene TRBV5-1; 8 bases map to TRBD1. The sample consisted of PBMCs. The clonotype originates from a woman younger than 35 in good health and CMV-seronegative. The CDR3 DNA follows: TGCGCCAGCAGCCTAGCCGGGACAGGCAATGAAAAACTGTTTTTT. It codes for CASSLAGTGNEKLFF.